The text below deals with one TCR beta chain. The data stem from a study of CD8+CD57+ T cells in acquired aplastic anemia. CDR3 and TCR beta VDJ profiling relied on genomic DNA as the template. TCRdb processed the reads anew with MiXCR; each CDR3 protein has one entry. This sample yields some 120,000 distinct CDR3 sequences, of which 48% are seen a single time; around 2.3% belongs to the top ten. The CDR3 has 13 amino acids. V dropped 4 bases and J dropped 2; count of bases not matched to a gene: 1. Germline assignment: CDR1 MGHDK and CDR2 SYGVNS. This TCR was recovered from a human donor in good health, serving as a control. The gene calls are TRBV25-1 and TRBJ2-5; 7 bases agree with TRBD1. Sample: sorted CD4+, CD8+, or CD8+CD57+ T cells (not recorded which) from PBMCs. This CDR3 is CASSVQGQETQYF. The CDR3 region has the DNA TGTGCCAGCAGTGTACAGGGGCAAGAGACCCAGTACTTC.